This T cell receptor (beta chain) was documented in a study of cytomegalovirus exposure and HLA in healthy donors. In regard to this clone: No antigen is known for it.

General study points: Some V segments, TRBV6-2 and TRBV6-3 among them, were indistinguishable and were therefore excluded. When a later analysis was performed, an Asian-associated ancestry cluster reportedly had fewer N-insertions than the roughly 690-donor mean. Reportedly, diagnosis of cytomegalovirus status by the classifier showed high specificity and sensitivity.

The CDR3 is 16 amino acids. The germline gives CDR1 MDHEN, CDR2 SYDVKM. The ends lost 4 bases at V and 1 base at J; junction bases unmatched: 6. The PCR ran on 60 Vbeta and 13 Jbeta primers. TCRdb's table, derived via immunoSEQ multiplex PCR, lists solely in-frame clones and lacks some. Of 150,000 to 180,000 clones in the sample, roughly 80% were seen once. Material: PBMCs. The V and J genes are TRBV28 and TRBJ2-3, with 9 bases lining up with TRBD2. The sequence was obtained from a woman in her thirties or forties in good health and CMV-seronegative. This CDR3 reads CASSSQRGARTDTQYF. The CDR3 DNA is TGTGCCAGCAGTTCCCAGCGGGGGGCCCGCACAGATACGCAGTATTTT.